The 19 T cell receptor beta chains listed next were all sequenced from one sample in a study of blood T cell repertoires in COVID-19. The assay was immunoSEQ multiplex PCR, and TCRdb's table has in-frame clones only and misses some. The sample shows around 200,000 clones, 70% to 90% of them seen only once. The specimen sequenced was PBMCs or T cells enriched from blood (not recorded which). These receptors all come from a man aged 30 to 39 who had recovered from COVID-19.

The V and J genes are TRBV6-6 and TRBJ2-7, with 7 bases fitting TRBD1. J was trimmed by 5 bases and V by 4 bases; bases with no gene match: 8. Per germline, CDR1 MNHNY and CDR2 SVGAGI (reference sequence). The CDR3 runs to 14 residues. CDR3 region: CASSFPGQPDEQYF. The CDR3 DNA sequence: TGTGCCAGCAGTTTTCCGGGACAGCCCGACGAGCAGTACTTC.

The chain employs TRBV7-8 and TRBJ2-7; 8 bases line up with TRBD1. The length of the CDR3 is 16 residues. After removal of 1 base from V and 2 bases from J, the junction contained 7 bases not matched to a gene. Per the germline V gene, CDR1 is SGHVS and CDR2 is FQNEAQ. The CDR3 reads CASSLVRGRDPYEQYF. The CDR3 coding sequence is TGTGCCAGCAGCTTAGTCAGGGGGCGCGACCCCTACGAGCAGTACTTC.

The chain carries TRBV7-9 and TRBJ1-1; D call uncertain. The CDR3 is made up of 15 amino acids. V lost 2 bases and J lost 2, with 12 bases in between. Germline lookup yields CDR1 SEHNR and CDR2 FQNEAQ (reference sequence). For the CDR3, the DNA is TGTGCCAGCAGCTTATTGGGAGGACTTAACACTGAAGCTTTCTTT. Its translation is CASSLLGGLNTEAFF.

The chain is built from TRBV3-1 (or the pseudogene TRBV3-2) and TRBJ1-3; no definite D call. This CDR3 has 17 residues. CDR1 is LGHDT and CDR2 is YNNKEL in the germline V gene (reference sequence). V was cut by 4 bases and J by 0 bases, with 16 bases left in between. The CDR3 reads CASSPARFPFSGNTIYF. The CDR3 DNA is TGTGCCAGCAGCCCGGCCAGGTTTCCCTTCTCTGGAAACACCATATATTTT.

The CDR3 DNA is TGTGCCAGCAGCATAGGCATAGGTAGGACAGGCAGACCGCACGGGGAGCTGTTTTTT. This codes for CASSIGIGRTGRPHGELFF. The rearrangement uses TRBV7-9 and TRBJ2-2; 7 bases match TRBD1. V gave up 5 bases and J gave up 7 bases; unmatched junction bases: 22. Germline V gene sequence: CDR1 SEHNR, CDR2 FQNEAQ (reference sequence). The CDR3 length is 19 residues. The entire variable domain, with the rest obtained from reference TRBV7-9 and TRBJ2-2, is as follows: DTGVSQNPRHKITKRGQNVTFRCDPISEHNRLYWYRQTLGQGPEFLTYFQNEAQLEKSRLLSDRFSAERPKGSFSTLEIQRTEQGDSAMYLCASSIGIGRTGRPHGELFFGEGSRLTVL.

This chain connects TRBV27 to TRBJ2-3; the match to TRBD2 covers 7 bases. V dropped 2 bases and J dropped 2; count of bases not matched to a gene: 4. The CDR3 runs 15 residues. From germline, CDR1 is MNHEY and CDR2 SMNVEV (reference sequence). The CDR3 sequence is CASSLTSAYTDTQYF. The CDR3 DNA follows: TGTGCCAGCAGTTTAACTAGCGCCTACACAGATACGCAGTATTTT.

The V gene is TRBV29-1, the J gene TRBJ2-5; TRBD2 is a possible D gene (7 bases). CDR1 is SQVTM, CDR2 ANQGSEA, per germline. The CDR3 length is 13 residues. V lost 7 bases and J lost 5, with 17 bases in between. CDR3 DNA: TGCAGCGGTAAAAGGGGGGGGTTGGAGACCCAGTACTTC. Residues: CSGKRGGLETQYF.

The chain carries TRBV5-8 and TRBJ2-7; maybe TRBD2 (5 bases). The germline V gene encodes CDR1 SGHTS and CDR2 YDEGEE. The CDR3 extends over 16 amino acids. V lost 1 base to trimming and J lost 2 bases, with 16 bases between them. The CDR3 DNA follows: TGTGCCAGCAGCTTGTCTAGGGCTAGCCAGCCCTACGAGCAGTACTTC. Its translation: CASSLSRASQPYEQYF.

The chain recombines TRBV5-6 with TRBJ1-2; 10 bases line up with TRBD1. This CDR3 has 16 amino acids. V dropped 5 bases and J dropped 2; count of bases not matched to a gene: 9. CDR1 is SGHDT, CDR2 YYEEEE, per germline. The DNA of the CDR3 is TGTGCCAGCAGTCGAGCCGGGACAGGGGACAACTATGGCTACACCTTC. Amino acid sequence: CASSRAGTGDNYGYTF.

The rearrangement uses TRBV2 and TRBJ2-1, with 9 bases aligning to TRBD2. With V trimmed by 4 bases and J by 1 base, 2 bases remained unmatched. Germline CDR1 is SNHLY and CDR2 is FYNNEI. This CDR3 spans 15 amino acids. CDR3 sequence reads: CASSVSGSSYNEQFF. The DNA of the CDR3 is TGTGCCAGCAGTGTTAGCGGGAGTTCCTACAATGAGCAGTTCTTC.

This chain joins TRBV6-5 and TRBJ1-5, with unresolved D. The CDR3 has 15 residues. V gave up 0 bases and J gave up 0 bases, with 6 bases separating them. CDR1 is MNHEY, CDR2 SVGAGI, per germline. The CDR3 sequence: CASSYSEGSNQPQHF. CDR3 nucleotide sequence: TGTGCCAGCAGTTACTCGGAGGGTAGCAATCAGCCCCAGCATTTT.

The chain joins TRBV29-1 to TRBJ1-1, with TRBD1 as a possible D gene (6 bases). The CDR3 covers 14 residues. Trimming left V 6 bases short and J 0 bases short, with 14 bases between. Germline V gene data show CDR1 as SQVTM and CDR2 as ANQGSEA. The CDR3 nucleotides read TGCAGCGTGGCGAAGGACAGAGTGAACACTGAAGCTTTCTTT. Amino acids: CSVAKDRVNTEAFF.

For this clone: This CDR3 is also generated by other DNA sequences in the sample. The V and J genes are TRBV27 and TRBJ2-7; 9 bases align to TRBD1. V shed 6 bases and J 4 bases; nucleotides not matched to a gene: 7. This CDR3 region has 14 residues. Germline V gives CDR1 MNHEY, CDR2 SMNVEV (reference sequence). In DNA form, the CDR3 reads TGTGCCAGCAGCCCAGTACAGGGGGCGTACGAGCAGTACTTC. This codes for CASSPVQGAYEQYF.

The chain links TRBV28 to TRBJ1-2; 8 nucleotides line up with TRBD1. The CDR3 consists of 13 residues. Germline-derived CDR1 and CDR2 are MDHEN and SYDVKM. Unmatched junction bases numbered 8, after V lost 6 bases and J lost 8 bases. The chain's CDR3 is CASRMRTGLGYTF. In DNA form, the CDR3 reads TGTGCCAGCAGGATGAGGACAGGGTTAGGCTACACCTTC.

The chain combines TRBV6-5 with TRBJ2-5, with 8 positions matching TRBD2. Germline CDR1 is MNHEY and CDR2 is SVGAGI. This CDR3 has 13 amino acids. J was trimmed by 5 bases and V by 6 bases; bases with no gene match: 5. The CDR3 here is CASSPGGGETQYF. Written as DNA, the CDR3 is TGTGCCAGCAGCCCGGGGGGGGGCGAGACCCAGTACTTC.

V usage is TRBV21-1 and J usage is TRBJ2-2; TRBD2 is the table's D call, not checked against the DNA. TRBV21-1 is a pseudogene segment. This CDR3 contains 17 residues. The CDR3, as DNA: TGTGCCAGCAGCAAACAAGCGCCTACGACTGGTACCGGGGAGCTGTTTTTT. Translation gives CASSKQAPTTGTGELFF.

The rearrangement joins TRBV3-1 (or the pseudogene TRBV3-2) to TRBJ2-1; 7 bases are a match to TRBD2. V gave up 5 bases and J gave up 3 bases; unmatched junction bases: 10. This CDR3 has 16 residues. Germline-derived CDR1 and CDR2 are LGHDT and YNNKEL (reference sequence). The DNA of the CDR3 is TGTGCCAGCAGCGTCTCCGGGACGGGGGGCTACAATGAGCAGTTCTTC. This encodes CASSVSGTGGYNEQFF.

The CDR3 region is CSVVGTGIVNEQFF. The DNA of the CDR3 is TGCAGCGTTGTAGGGACAGGGATTGTCAATGAGCAGTTCTTC. This sequence joins TRBV29-1 and TRBJ2-1; 9 nucleotides match TRBD1. CDR3 length: 14 residues. Germline CDR1 and CDR2: SQVTM and ANQGSEA. V gave up 4 bases and J gave up 6 bases; unmatched junction bases: 7.

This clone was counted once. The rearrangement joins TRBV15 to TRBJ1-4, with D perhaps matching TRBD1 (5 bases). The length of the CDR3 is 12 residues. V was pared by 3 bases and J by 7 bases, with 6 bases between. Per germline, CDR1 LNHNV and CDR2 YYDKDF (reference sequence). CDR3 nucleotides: TGTGCCACCAGCAGGGGGGGTGAAAAACTGTTTTTT. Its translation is CATSRGGEKLFF.